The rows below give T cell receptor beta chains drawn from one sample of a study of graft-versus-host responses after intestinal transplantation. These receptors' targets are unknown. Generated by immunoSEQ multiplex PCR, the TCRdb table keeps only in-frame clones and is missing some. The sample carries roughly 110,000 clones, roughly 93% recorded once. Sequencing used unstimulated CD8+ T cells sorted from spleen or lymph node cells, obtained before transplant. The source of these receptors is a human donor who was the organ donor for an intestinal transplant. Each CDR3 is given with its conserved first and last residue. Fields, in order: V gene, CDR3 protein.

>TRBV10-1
CASSDLARTTDTQYF
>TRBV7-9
CASSTRGAGENPGGLFF
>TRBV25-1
CASSQTGTGGGNYEQYF
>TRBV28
CASSVSGTSVSYEQYF
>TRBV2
CASSYTPGQGGTGELFF
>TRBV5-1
CASSLAGIYEQYF
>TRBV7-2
CASTIKPGEGAQGGEQYF
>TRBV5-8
CASSLAGATDTQYF
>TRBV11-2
CASAERWRELFF
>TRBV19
CASSIGQGAYEQFF
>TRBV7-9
CASSTDRVNTEAFF
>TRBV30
CAWTGGTGELFF
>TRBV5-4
CASSLGVGNEQFF
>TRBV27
CASSFLAGSYNEQFF
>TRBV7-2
CASSLEARWEDEQFF
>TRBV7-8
CASSYPTSGSPKNIQYF
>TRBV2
CASSDISGTSYEQYF
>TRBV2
CASGDSAYRFF
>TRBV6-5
CASSYLRTGGPYEQYF
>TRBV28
CASSSRQGADEKLFF
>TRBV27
CASSLSGSSYNEQFF
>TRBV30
CAWSGRGLYTEAFF
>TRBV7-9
CASSPPGASEQYF
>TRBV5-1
CASSSGGGRAFLF
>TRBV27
CASSPPNQPQHF
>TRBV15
CATSRGTSGMLGEQFF
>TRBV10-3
CAIKVAGGALADTQYF
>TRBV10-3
CAISESKVTDAGLAGRTGELFF
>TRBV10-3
CAISESISGLLQETQYF
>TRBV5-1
CASSLGTVGYGYTF
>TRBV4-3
CASSQDGRYGYTF
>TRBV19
CASSILGLWHNEQFF
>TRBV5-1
CASSLRASLAGGPHEQFF
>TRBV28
CASTGGAYYGYTF
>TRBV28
CASSNRAIVPGELFF
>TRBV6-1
CASSDPRWTGNIQYF
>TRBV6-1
CASSLIRDRPYEQYF
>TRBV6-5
CASSYSIGHSGYTF
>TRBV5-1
CASSLVPTGAGYGYTF
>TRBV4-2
CASSQEGGRVNTGELFF
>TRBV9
CASSSFPGGPLNTEAFF
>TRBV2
CASSEELRVHEQYF
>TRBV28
CASSFLGYREYTEAFF
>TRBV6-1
CASSEGTSGSNEQFF
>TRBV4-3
CASSHAVDGSYEQYF
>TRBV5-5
CASSLVRTYEQFF
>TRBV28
CASRGKDRVRTRETQYF
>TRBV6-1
CASSEWVFAPAGTEAFF
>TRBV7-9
CASRALAGRYNEQFF
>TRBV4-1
CASSQDITSDDEQYF
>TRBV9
CASSVARGGSYNEQFF
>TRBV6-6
CASRSHKKWNEQFF
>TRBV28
CASSFLQGGINYGYTF
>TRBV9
CASSVGGGRARETQYF
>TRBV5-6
CASSWAQGVNTEAFF
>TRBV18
CASSPGTANGEQFF
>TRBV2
CASSAGDPQPQHF
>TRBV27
CASSPRGGGYGYTF
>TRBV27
CASSLRGGSGNTEAFF